Sequencing of this TCR beta chain was carried out in a study of cytomegalovirus exposure and HLA in healthy donors. Broader study findings: Most of the TCR beta V segments (in an earlier analysis) were productive either about 87% or about 30% of the time.

This PCR relied on a set of 60 Vbeta primers and 13 Jbeta primers. Repertoires were generated with immunoSEQ multiplex PCR, while TCRdb's copy carries only in-frame clones and drops some. The sample has around 190,000 clones; 70% to 85% are singletons. This CDR3 comprises 18 residues. Deletions cut 3 bases from V and 4 bases from J, with 24 bases between. Germline loops: CDR1 SGHAT, CDR2 FQNNGV. On this clone: Antigen unknown.

The TCR sequence derives from a girl aged 2 to 9 in good health and CMV-seropositive. The chain couples TRBV11-2 to TRBJ1-2; possibly TRBD1 for D (5 bases). Source material: PBMCs. The DNA for the CDR3 is TGTGCCAGCAGCTTCGCTTGGCAGGGCCCTAGATCGGGCTATGGCTACACCTTC. It encodes CASSFAWQGPRSGYGYTF.